Presented here are 27 T cell receptor beta chains from one specimen sequenced in a study of tumor and adjacent non-tumor tissue in lung cancer. Three rounds of nested PCR, following a modified ARM-PCR protocol, produced the TCRbeta library. Via MiXCR, TCRdb re-called the multiplex PCR reads, giving one row per CDR3 protein. This table has around 74,000 distinct CDR3 sequences, about two thirds appearing once. The template was RNA from unsorted bulk tissue. Sequencing was performed on lung tumor tissue. The receptors shown here come from a woman in her seventies with non-small cell lung cancer.

A word on this clonotype: A much more abundant neighbour one base away suggests this may be a read error. The chain links TRBV30 to TRBJ2-7; maybe TRBD1 (8 bases). Germline CDR1 reads GTSNPN; CDR2 reads SVGIG (reference sequence). The CDR3 extends over 12 amino acids. CDR3 nucleotides: TGTGCCTGGACGACAGGGGACTACGAGCTGTACTTC. It translates to CAWTTGDYELYF.

Of note for this clonotype: A clone one base away is much larger, so this may be a read error. The chain joins TRBV28 to TRBJ2-5; TRBD1 matches 7 bases. The CDR3 consists of 16 residues. J was trimmed by 4 bases and V by 5 bases; bases with no gene match: 13. Germline CDR1 and CDR2: MDHEN and SYDVKM. The CDR3 sequence: CASSPRQGVVGETQYF. CDR3 nucleotide sequence: TGTGCCAGCAGTCCCCGGCAGGGGGTTGTAGGAGAGACCCAGTACTTC.

This sequence joins TRBV5-5 and TRBJ1-1, with D possibly being TRBD1 (6 bases). CDR3 length equals 14 residues. Germline V gene data show CDR1 as SGHKS and CDR2 as YYEKEE (reference sequence). The DNA for the CDR3 is TGTACTAGCAGCTTGCATGCGGGGGCCACTGAAGCTTTCTTT. Translated: CTSSLHAGATEAFF.

A word on this clonotype: A read error may account for a junction end that differs from germline. The rearrangement joins TRBV6-5 to TRBJ2-6, with TRBD2 identical over 14 bases. There are 19 residues in the CDR3. Germline V lookup: CDR1 MNHEY, CDR2 SVGAGI. The CDR3 loop reads CARSYSTSGRVSGANVLTF. CDR3 sequence (DNA): TGCGCCAGAAGTTACTCGACTAGCGGGAGGGTCTCTGGGGCCAACGTCCTGACTTTC.

The table lists this clonotype with many counts. V gene TRBV6-5 combines with J gene TRBJ2-5; 9 bases align to TRBD1. The CDR3 consists of 15 residues. The V and J ends lost 6 bases and 4 bases, in that order; junction bases with no gene match: 9. The germline V gene encodes CDR1 MNHEY and CDR2 SVGAGI. This chain's CDR3 is CASSIALGQGETQYF. In DNA form, the CDR3 reads TGTGCCAGCAGCATCGCCCTGGGACAGGGAGAGACCCAGTACTTC.

This clonotype was counted ten times or more. The gene calls are TRBV6-5 and TRBJ2-1; the D gene is possibly TRBD2 (7 bases). The germline V and J ends were trimmed by 0 bases and 3 bases, with 15 bases remaining between them. CDR3 size: 17 residues. The germline V gene has CDR1 MNHEY and CDR2 SVGAGI. CDR3: CASSYSIPGGGYNEQFF. The CDR3 nucleotides are TGTGCCAGCAGTTACTCGATTCCGGGGGGCGGCTACAATGAGCAGTTCTTC.

On this clonotype: The junction and the germline gene differ at one end; a read error may be behind it. The chain combines TRBV29-1 with TRBJ2-5; D may be TRBD1 (6 bases). The CDR3 loop spans 12 amino acids. The germline V gene encodes CDR1 SQVTM and CDR2 ANQGSEA. The CDR3 nucleotides are TGCAGCGCTCAGGGGTTTCATGAGACCAAGTACTTC. Its translation is CSAQGFHETKYF.

This clonotype was observed at least ten times. The chain joins TRBV20-1 to TRBJ2-7; TRBD2 aligns across 9 bases. The V and J ends lost 1 base and 3 bases, in that order; junction bases with no gene match: 13. This CDR3 contains 17 residues. CDR1 and CDR2 from the germline V gene are DFQATT and SNEGSKA (reference sequence). As DNA, the CDR3 is TGCAGTGCTAGAGTGCCCGTTGTAGCGGGAGTTAGCTACGAGCAGTACTTC. As protein: CSARVPVVAGVSYEQYF.

This clonotype was found many times. The chain joins TRBV28 to TRBJ2-7, with D perhaps matching TRBD1 or TRBD2 (5 bases each). V shed 0 bases and J shed 3 bases, with 12 bases lying between them. Per the germline V gene, CDR1 is MDHEN and CDR2 is SYDVKM. The CDR3 runs to 15 residues. The CDR3 spells CASSLWGESIYEQYF. For the CDR3, the DNA is TGTGCCAGCAGTTTATGGGGGGAATCGATCTACGAGCAGTACTTC.

Of note for this clonotype: The germline gene is not matched at one end of the junction; a read error may be the cause. This rearrangement joins TRBV4-1 to TRBJ1-4, with 7 bases aligning to TRBD1. The CDR3 runs to 16 residues. Germline-derived CDR1 and CDR2 are MGHRA and YSYEKL. This CDR3 is CASNQEATGESEKLFF. CDR3 in DNA: TGCGCCAGCAACCAAGAAGCCACAGGGGAAAGTGAAAAACTGTTTTTT.

This clonotype has just a few counts. This may stem from a read error, because a much larger clone lies one nucleotide away. This sequence joins TRBV28 and TRBJ2-7; 7 positions agree with TRBD1. CDR3 length: 15 amino acids. V gave up 5 bases and J gave up 6 bases; unmatched junction bases: 13. CDR1 is MDHEN and CDR2 is SYDVKM in the germline V gene. DNA of the CDR3: TGTGCCAGCAGTCGGGCCATACAGGGGCGCTCCGAGCAGTACTTC. This encodes CASSRAIQGRSEQYF.

About this clonotype: A much larger clonotype is one base distant, so this may be a read error. Likely a read error: the CDR3 ends without its conserved phenylalanine or tryptophan. The chain employs TRBV28 and TRBJ1-2; D might be TRBD1 (5 bases). This CDR3 has 12 residues. Looked up from germline, CDR1 is MDHEN and CDR2 is SYDVKM. The V gene lost 5 bases and the J gene lost 5 bases, with 9 bases spanning the gap. CDR3 protein: CASSGDLYGYTS. The CDR3 DNA sequence: TGTGCCAGCAGTGGGGACCTGTATGGCTACACCTCC.

On this clonotype: A much larger clone lies one base from this, so it may be a read error. The rearrangement joins TRBV20-1 to TRBJ2-7; 13 bases fit TRBD2. The germline V gene has CDR1 DFQATT and CDR2 SNEGSKA (reference sequence). The CDR3 is made up of 18 amino acids. The J segment lost 0 bases and the V segment lost 5 bases, leaving 13 bases of the junction unmatched. The CDR3 DNA reads TGCAGTGCTTATACAGTGGGACTAGCGGGAAGGAGCTCCTACGAGCAGTACTTC. As protein: CSAYTVGLAGRSSYEQYF.

A note on this clonotype: This may arise from a read error, as a much more abundant clone is one base away. The chain uses TRBV19 and TRBJ2-4, with D perhaps matching TRBD1 or TRBD2 (6 bases each). This CDR3 is 13 amino acids long. CDR1 is LNHDA and CDR2 is SQIVND in the germline V gene (reference sequence). The CDR3 loop reads CASSTRERDIEYF. DNA of the CDR3: TGTGCCAGTAGTACTCGGGAGAGGGACATTGAGTACTTC.

This clonotype came up many times. The V gene is TRBV14, the J gene TRBJ1-1, with TRBD1 as a possible D gene (5 bases). This CDR3 spans 14 amino acids. Trimming cost V 4 bases and J 3 bases, with 12 bases left between them. Germline V gene sequence: CDR1 SGHDN, CDR2 FVKESK. Written as DNA, the CDR3 is TGTGCCAGCAGCCGCGGGGGGAGTTACACTGAAGCTTTCTTT. It is translated as CASSRGGSYTEAFF.

In this sample, this clonotype turned up once. The junction departs from germline at one end; a sequencing error may be responsible. This chain links TRBV6-6 with TRBJ2-1; the D gene is possibly TRBD2 (5 bases). The germline CDR1 and CDR2 sequences are MNHNY and SVGAGI (reference sequence). The CDR3 contains 15 residues. The chain's CDR3 is CVSSQLGLSSNEQFF. CDR3 bases: TGTGTCAGCAGCCAACTAGGGCTGAGCTCAAATGAGCAGTTCTTC.

Turning to this clonotype: A read error is likely, as this CDR3 ends without the conserved phenylalanine or tryptophan. This chain links TRBV24-1 with TRBJ2-1; 9 nucleotides match TRBD2. This CDR3 has 16 residues. V trimming: 4 bases; J trimming: 9 bases; junction bases outside the gene matches: 12. The germline gives CDR1 KGHDR, CDR2 SFDVKD. CDR3 loop: CATSDPYSGRDGEQFL. CDR3 coding DNA: TGTGCCACCAGTGACCCTTATAGCGGGAGAGACGGTGAGCAGTTCCTC.

Concerning this clonotype itself: At one boundary the junction diverges from the germline segment, which might be a read error. The chain links TRBV4-1 to TRBJ1-2; D possibly corresponds to TRBD1 (6 bases). CDR3 size: 14 residues. Germline V gene sequence: CDR1 MGHRA, CDR2 YSYEKL. In DNA form, the CDR3 reads TGCGCCAGCAGCCAAGGGACAGAGAATTATGGTTACGCCTTC. This codes for CASSQGTENYGYAF.

Details on this clonotype: A read error may account for a junction end that differs from germline. This chain links TRBV12-3 or TRBV12-4 with TRBJ1-2; D remains unclear. CDR3 length: 13 residues. The CDR3 nucleotides are TGTGCCAGCAGTAGGGCAGGCCTCTATGGCTACACGTTC. The encoded protein is CASSRAGLYGYTF.

The chain carries TRBV28 and TRBJ2-3, with 15 bases lining up with TRBD2. Germline V lookup: CDR1 MDHEN, CDR2 SYDVKM. V lost 4 bases and J lost 2; bases outside the gene matches: 13. The CDR3 consists of 20 residues. The CDR3 sequence is CASSSHPGTSGRTVTDTQYF. In DNA form, the CDR3 reads TGTGCCAGCAGTTCCCATCCCGGGACTAGCGGGAGGACCGTCACAGATACGCAGTATTTT.

With respect to this clonotype: At one end, the junction sequence differs from germline, possibly due to a read error. CDR3 sequence: CASSLRTGGSYKQYF. The CDR3 DNA is TGTGCAAGCAGCTTGAGGACAGGGGGCTCCTACAAGCAGTACTTC. This chain links TRBV5-6 with TRBJ2-7, with 11 nucleotides matching TRBD1. The CDR3 contains 15 residues. Germline-derived CDR1 and CDR2 are SGHDT and YYEEEE.

Remarks on this clonotype: The junction departs from germline at one end; a sequencing error may be responsible. The chain is built from TRBV6-1 and TRBJ1-5; 10 positions match TRBD1. This CDR3 contains 15 residues. Germline V CDR1 and CDR2: MNHNS, SASEGT. The CDR3 is CASSEDRGGNQTQHF. The CDR3 DNA reads as TGTGCCAGCAGTGAGGACAGGGGGGGCAATCAGACCCAGCATTTT.

In its sample, this clonotype was seen many times. A much larger clone is a single base away; this may be a read error. This chain links TRBV29-1 with TRBJ1-6; perhaps TRBD1 as D (6 bases). This CDR3 has 13 amino acids. Germline assignment: CDR1 SQVTM and CDR2 ANQGSEA. CDR3 nucleotides: TGCAGTGTGGGGACAACCTATAATTCACCCCTCCGCTTT. Amino acid sequence: CSVGTTYNSPLRF.

About this clonotype itself: Its ends do not fully match the called genes, so a read error is possible. V gene TRBV29-1 combines with J gene TRBJ1-1, with unresolved D. CDR3 size: 13 residues. Germline CDR1 reads SQVTM; CDR2 reads ANQGSEA. CDR3 region: CSVDVSYGAETFF. The DNA of the CDR3 is TGCAGTGTTGATGTTTCTTACGGCGCTGAAACTTTCTTT.

Worth noting for this clonotype: The junction differs from germline at one of its ends, possibly a read error. The chain carries TRBV6-5 and TRBJ2-7, with a tentative D call TRBD2 (7 bases). The germline gives CDR1 MNHEY, CDR2 SVGAGI. The CDR3 totals 17 residues. The DNA of the CDR3 is TGTCCCAGCAGAGCTAGCGGCTGGTACACAGGGTCCTACGAGCGGTACTTC. The encoded protein is CPSRASGWYTGSYERYF.

The sample holds one count of this clonotype. V is TRBV29-1 and J is TRBJ1-1; tentatively, D is TRBD1 (5 bases). The length of the CDR3 is 14 residues. The ends were cut back, 6 bases at V and 1 base at J, with 15 bases in the middle. Germline CDR1 is SQVTM and CDR2 is ANQGSEA. CDR3 residues: CSVRRGTGNTEAFF. CDR3 in DNA: TGCAGCGTGCGGCGGGGGACGGGGAACACTGAAGCTTTCTTT. Looking up the rest from reference TRBV29-1 and TRBJ1-1 gives the full variable domain: SAVISQKPSRDICQRGTSLTIQCQVDSQVTMMFWYRQQPGQSLTLIATANQGSEATYESGFVIDKFPISRPNLTFSTLTVSNMSPEDSSIYLCSVRRGTGNTEAFFGQGTRLTVV.

Note on this clonotype: The conserved closing phenylalanine or tryptophan is absent in this CDR3, likely reflecting a read error. This chain joins TRBV7-9 and TRBJ2-3, with D perhaps TRBD2 (5 bases). Trimming stripped 5 bases from V and 0 bases from J, with 15 bases between. The CDR3 is 16 amino acids. Germline CDR1 SEHNR, CDR2 FQNEAQ (reference sequence). CDR3 nucleotides: TGTGCCAGCAGCCATGGGAGAGACCCTAGCACAGATACGCAGTATTAT. Translation gives CASSHGRDPSTDTQYY.